What follows are 14 T cell receptor beta chains derived from one specimen sequenced in a study of CD8+ T cells in alopecia areata. It was cDNA, reverse transcribed from extracted RNA, that served as the sequencing template. The method was immunoSEQ multiplex PCR; TCRdb's version includes in-frame clones alone and lacks a portion of them. In total the sample includes around 300,000 clones, none of them seen once. CD4, CD8alpha, NKG2D, NKG2ACE and other markers guided sorting of pooled cutaneous lymph node cells. Sequenced sample: CD4+ T cells sorted from a lymph node. The receptor set was obtained from a C3H/HeJ mouse with alopecia areata. For this mouse line, the MHC haplotype is H2-k.

This clone was seen more than once but under ten times. The gene symbols are mouse symbols. Coverage ceases 4 residues before the CDR3 finishes, and the germline J gene fills in the end. V usage is TRBV13-3 and J usage is TRBJ2-2; 9 nucleotides align to TRBD2. Germline loops: CDR1 NNHDY, CDR2 SYVADS. V was clipped by 2 bases and J by 1 base; unmatched bases: 6. The CDR3 contains 17 residues. CDR3 residues: CASSETDWGRNTGQLYF. The sequenced CDR3 bases are TGTGCCAGCAGTGAGACAGACTGGGGGAGAAACACCGGG.

This clone was seen a few times. Gene and germline names: mouse. The sequenced fragment ends 4 residues before the CDR3 boundary, so the rest is inferred from the germline J gene. The rearrangement uses TRBV5 and TRBJ2-2; TRBD1 might be the D (6 bases). Trimming left V 4 bases short and J 0 bases short, with 6 bases between. Germline V gene sequence: CDR1 LGHNA, CDR2 YNLKQL (reference sequence). The CDR3 loop spans 14 amino acids. Incomplete CDR3 DNA: TGTGCCAGCAGCCGGACAGCAAACACCGGG. It is translated as CASSRTANTG. The entire CDR3 reads CASSRTANTGQLYF.

Of note for this clone: The genes are named according to mouse. The read terminates 4 residues before the CDR3 end, so the remaining end is supplied by the germline J gene. Other DNA sequences in this specimen translate into the identical CDR3. The chain carries TRBV5 and TRBJ2-7; TRBD2 matches 10 bases. From germline, CDR1 is LGHNA and CDR2 YNLKQL (reference sequence). V gave up 3 bases and J gave up 3 bases; unmatched junction bases: 2. The CDR3 runs 14 residues. The part of the CDR3 DNA that was read is TGTGCCAGCAGCCAGGACTGGGGGTTCTAT. This sequence encodes CASSQDWGFY. In full, the CDR3 is CASSQDWGFYEQYF.

This clone has only a few counts. Germline and genes here are mouse. Read coverage stops 4 residues before the CDR3 terminus; the germline J gene supplies the remainder. The rearrangement joins TRBV13-1 to TRBJ2-7, with TRBD1 identical over 9 bases. This CDR3 has 13 residues. The germline gives CDR1 NSHNY, CDR2 SYGAGN. The CDR3 loop reads CASSADRGDEQYF. CDR3 bases read: TGTGCCAGCAGTGCGGACAGGGGAGAT.

On this clone: Gene labels here are mouse ones. Sequencing ends 4 residues short of the CDR3 end; the germline J gene provides the rest. The rearrangement uses TRBV1 and TRBJ1-1; 7 bases map to TRBD1. V was clipped by 3 bases and J by 0 bases; unmatched bases: 4. Germline V gene sequence: CDR1 NSQYPW, CDR2 LRSPGD (reference sequence). The CDR3 runs 15 residues. CDR3 bases read: TGCACCTGCAGTGCGTCGGGACAGACAAACACA. Translation: CTCSASGQTNT. In full, the CDR3 is CTCSASGQTNTEVFF.

The sample holds a few counts of this clone. The gene symbols are mouse symbols. Read coverage stops 4 residues before the CDR3 terminus; the germline J gene supplies the remainder. V is TRBV19 and J is TRBJ2-1, with 11 nucleotides matching TRBD2. Germline V gene sequence: CDR1 FNHDT, CDR2 SITEND (reference sequence). This CDR3 has 16 amino acids. V trimming: 6 bases; J trimming: 0 bases; junction bases outside the gene matches: 5. CDR3 sequence: CASIPGTGGNYAEQFF. The DNA read from the CDR3 is TGTGCCAGCATCCCCGGGACTGGGGGTAACTATGCT. The full variable domain, with the rest looked up from reference TRBV19 and TRBJ2-1, is GGIITQTPKFLIGQEGQKLTLKCQQNFNHDTMYWYRQDSGKGLRLIYYSITENDLQKGDLSEGYDASREKKSSFSLTVTSAQKNEMAVFLCASIPGTGGNYAEQFFGPGTRLTVL.

Comment on this clone: Gene labels here are mouse ones. Read sequence stops 3 residues before the CDR3 end, and the germline J gene provides the missing end. Other DNA sequences within the sample encode an identical CDR3. This chain links TRBV19 with TRBJ1-6; 10 bases are shared with TRBD1. TRBJ1-6 is marked as an open reading frame, function uncertain. Germline values: CDR1 FNHDT, CDR2 SITEND (reference sequence). This CDR3 comprises 15 residues. V lost 4 bases and J lost 5; bases outside the gene matches: 3. CDR3 bases read: TGTGCCAGCAGTCGACAGGGGGCCGATAATTCGCCC. Its translation is CASSRQGADNSP. The entire CDR3 is CASSRQGADNSPLYF.

In this sample, this clone turned up a few times. Any gene name here is a mouse gene name. Sequencing ends 4 residues short of the CDR3 end; the germline J gene provides the rest. At the DNA level, this CDR3 is encoded by other sequences in the same sample as well. V and J are TRBV13-1 and TRBJ2-1, with a weak D call TRBD2 (6 bases). V was pared by 2 bases and J by 1 base, with 7 bases between. The CDR3 runs 14 residues. Germline V gene lookup returns CDR1 NSHNY and CDR2 SYGAGN. The part of the CDR3 DNA that was read is TGTGCCAGCAGTGAAGACTGGAACTATGCT. Amino acids: CASSEDWNYA. In full, the CDR3 reads CASSEDWNYAEQFF.

Of note for this clone: A much larger clone is a single base away; this may be a read error. Genes and germline are mouse. Read data end 4 residues before the CDR3 end; the end is taken from the germline J gene. The identical CDR3 is also encoded by other nucleotide sequences in the sample. The chain employs TRBV5 and TRBJ2-3; D perhaps matches TRBD2 (5 bases). Germline V CDR1 and CDR2: LGHNA, YNLKQL (reference sequence). V was trimmed by 0 bases and J by 0 bases, leaving 7 bases between them. The CDR3 loop spans 15 amino acids. Incomplete CDR3 DNA: TGTGCCAGCAGCCAAGACTGGGCGAGTGCAGAA. It specifies CASSQDWASAE. In full, the CDR3 is CASSQDWASAETLYF.

With regard to this clone: Mouse names are used for the genes. The sequence runs out 4 residues before the end of the CDR3; the remainder is reconstructed from the germline J gene. The same CDR3 can be traced to other DNA sequences in this sample. The J gene is TRBJ2-1, the V gene TRBV13-2; 10 nucleotides align to TRBD2. The germline V gene encodes CDR1 NNHNN and CDR2 SYGAGS (reference sequence). V lost 3 bases, J lost 4 bases, and 1 base stayed unmatched. There are 14 residues in the CDR3. The CDR3 DNA, read in part, is TGTGCCAGCGGTGGGGACTGGGGTTATGCT. Its protein product is CASGGDWGYA. The CDR3 in full is CASGGDWGYAEQFF.

Details on this clone: Gene names follow the mouse nomenclature. The read ends 4 residues early relative to the CDR3; the germline J gene fills the gap. The V and J genes are TRBV13-1 and TRBJ2-7; 7 bases map to TRBD1. CDR1 NSHNY and CDR2 SYGAGN come from the germline V gene. With V trimmed by 5 bases and J by 0 bases, 5 bases remained unmatched. The CDR3 sequence is 14 residues long. CDR3 DNA (partial): TGTGCCAGCAGCACCGGGACAGTCTCCTAT. As protein: CASSTGTVSY. The complete CDR3 protein is CASSTGTVSYEQYF.

In the case of this clone: Gene names and germline match the mouse. Read sequence stops 4 residues before the CDR3 end, and the germline J gene provides the missing end. V gene TRBV19 combines with J gene TRBJ2-2; the match to TRBD1 covers 11 bases. Germline trimming cut 3 bases from V and 4 bases from J; bases unmatched to any gene: 2. The CDR3 is made up of 15 amino acids. Germline V gives CDR1 FNHDT, CDR2 SITEND (reference sequence). This CDR3 is CASSKDRGLTGQLYF. The sequenced CDR3 bases are TGTGCCAGCAGTAAGGACAGGGGGCTCACCGGG.

This clone has a handful of counts. Mouse gene names and germline throughout. The read ends 4 residues shy of where the CDR3 ends; the end is completed using the germline J gene. The same CDR3 can be traced to other DNA sequences in this sample. V and J are TRBV13-2 and TRBJ2-7; 7 nucleotides agree with TRBD2. CDR1 is NNHNN, CDR2 SYGAGS, per germline (reference sequence). This CDR3 contains 14 residues. Trimming removed 0 bases from V and 2 bases from J; junction bases left unmatched: 2. Incomplete CDR3 DNA: TGTGCCAGCGGTGATGCCACTGGGGCCTAT. Its translation is CASGDATGAY. The full CDR3 protein is CASGDATGAYEQYF.

This clone was seen only a few times. Gene names denote mouse genes. The read ends 4 residues early relative to the CDR3; the germline J gene fills the gap. The rearrangement joins TRBV1 to TRBJ2-5; 8 bases match TRBD1. Per germline, CDR1 NSQYPW and CDR2 LRSPGD (reference sequence). The CDR3 totals 15 residues. Incomplete CDR3 DNA: TGCACCTGCAGTGCAGATCCCAGGGGGCTGGAC. Translated, it gives CTCSADPRGLD. The CDR3, in full, reads CTCSADPRGLDTQYF.